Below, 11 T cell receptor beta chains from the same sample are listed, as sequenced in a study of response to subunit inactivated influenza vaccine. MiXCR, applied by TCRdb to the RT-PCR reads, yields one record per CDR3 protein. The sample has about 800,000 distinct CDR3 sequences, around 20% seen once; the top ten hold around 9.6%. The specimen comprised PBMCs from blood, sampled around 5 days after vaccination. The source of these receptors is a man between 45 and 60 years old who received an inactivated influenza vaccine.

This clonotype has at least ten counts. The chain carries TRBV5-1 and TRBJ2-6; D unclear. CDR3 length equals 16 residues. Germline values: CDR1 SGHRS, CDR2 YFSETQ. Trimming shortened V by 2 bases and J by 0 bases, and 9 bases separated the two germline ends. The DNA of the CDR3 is TGCGCCAGCAGCTTACAACAGAGCTCTGGGGCCAACGTCCTGACTTTC. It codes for CASSLQQSSGANVLTF. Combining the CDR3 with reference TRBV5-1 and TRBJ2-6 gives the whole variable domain KAGVTQTPRYLIKTRGQQVTLSCSPISGHRSVSWYQQTPGQGLQFLFEYFSETQRNKGNFPGRFSGRQFSNSRSEMNVSTLELGDSALYLCASSLQQSSGANVLTFGAGSRLTVL.

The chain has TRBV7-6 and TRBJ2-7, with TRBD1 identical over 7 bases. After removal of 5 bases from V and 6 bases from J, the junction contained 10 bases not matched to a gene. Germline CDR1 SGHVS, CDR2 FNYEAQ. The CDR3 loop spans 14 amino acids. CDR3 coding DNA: TGTGCCAGCAGCCAAGGGGGCGCCGCGGTCGAGCAGTACTTC. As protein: CASSQGGAAVEQYF.

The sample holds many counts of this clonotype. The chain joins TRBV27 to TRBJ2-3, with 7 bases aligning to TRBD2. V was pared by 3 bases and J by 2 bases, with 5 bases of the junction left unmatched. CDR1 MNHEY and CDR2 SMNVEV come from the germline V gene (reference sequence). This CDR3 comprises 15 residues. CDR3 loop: CASSFSLAYTDTQYF. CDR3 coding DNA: TGTGCCAGCAGTTTTTCACTAGCGTACACAGATACGCAGTATTTT.

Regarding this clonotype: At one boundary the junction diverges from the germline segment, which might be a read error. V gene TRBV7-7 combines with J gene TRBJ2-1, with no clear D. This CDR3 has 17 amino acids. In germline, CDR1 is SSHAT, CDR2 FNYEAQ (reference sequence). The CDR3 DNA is TGTGCTAGCAGCTTAGAGACGGCCTCTGGCTCCTACAATGAGCAGTTCTTC. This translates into CASSLETASGSYNEQFF.

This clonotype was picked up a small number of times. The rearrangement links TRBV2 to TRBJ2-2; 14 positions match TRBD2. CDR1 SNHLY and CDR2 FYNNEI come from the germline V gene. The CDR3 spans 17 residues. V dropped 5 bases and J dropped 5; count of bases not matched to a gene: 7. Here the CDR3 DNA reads TGTGCCAGCAGTAGCGGACTAGCGGGAGGATGGACCGGGGAGCTGTTTTTT. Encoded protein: CASSSGLAGGWTGELFF. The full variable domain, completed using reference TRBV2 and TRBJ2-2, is EPEVTQTPSHQVTQMGQEVILRCVPISNHLYFYWYRQILGQKVEFLVSFYNNEISEKSEIFDDQFSVERPDGSNFTLKIRSTKLEDSAMYFCASSSGLAGGWTGELFFGEGSRLTVL.

The chain's CDR3 is CASSEASGNKKQFF. For the CDR3, the DNA is TGTGCCAGCAGTGAGGCTAGCGGAAACAAAAAGCAGTTCTTC. This chain links TRBV6-1 with TRBJ2-1; 7 nucleotides line up with TRBD2. This CDR3 region has 14 residues. With V trimmed by 3 bases and J by 11 bases, 10 bases remained unmatched. Germline V lookup: CDR1 MNHNS, CDR2 SASEGT.

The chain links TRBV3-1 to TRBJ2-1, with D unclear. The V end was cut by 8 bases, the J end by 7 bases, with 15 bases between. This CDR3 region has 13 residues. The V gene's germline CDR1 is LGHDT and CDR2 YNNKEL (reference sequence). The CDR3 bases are TGTGCCAGCGCCCTTCGAGGTGGGAATGAGCAGTTCTTC. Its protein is CASALRGGNEQFF.

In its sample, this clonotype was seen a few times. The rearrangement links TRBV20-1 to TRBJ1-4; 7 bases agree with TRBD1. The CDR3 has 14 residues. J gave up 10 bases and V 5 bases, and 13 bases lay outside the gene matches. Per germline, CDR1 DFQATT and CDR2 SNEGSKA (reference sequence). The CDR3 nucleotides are TGCAGTGCTTTACGGGACCGGCCAGGGGGAAAACTGTTTTTT. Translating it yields CSALRDRPGGKLFF.

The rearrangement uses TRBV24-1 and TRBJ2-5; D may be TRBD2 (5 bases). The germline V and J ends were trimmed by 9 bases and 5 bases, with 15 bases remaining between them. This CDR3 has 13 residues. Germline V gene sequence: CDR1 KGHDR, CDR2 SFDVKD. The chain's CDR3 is CATRGPGSETQYF. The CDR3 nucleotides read TGTGCCACCCGCGGGCCGGGATCGGAGACCCAGTACTTC.

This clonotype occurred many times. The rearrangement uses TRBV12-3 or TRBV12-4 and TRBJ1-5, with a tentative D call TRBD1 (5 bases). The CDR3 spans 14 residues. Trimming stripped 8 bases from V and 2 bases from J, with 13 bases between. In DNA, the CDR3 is TGTGCCAGCTCACTTGAGGGGCGCAATCAGCCCCAGCATTTT. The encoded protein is CASSLEGRNQPQHF.

The DNA of the CDR3 is TGTGCCAGCAGCTTAAGACGGGGGTGGAGGGATAACGGGTACGAGCAGTACTTC. This sequence encodes CASSLRRGWRDNGYEQYF. This sequence joins TRBV7-3 and TRBJ2-7, with D possibly TRBD2 on 6 matching bases. V lost 1 base and J 4 bases, leaving 23 bases between the germline ends. Germline V gene lookup returns CDR1 SGHTA and CDR2 FQGTGA. CDR3 length: 18 amino acids. Full variable domain (rest looked up from reference TRBV7-3 and TRBJ2-7): GAGVSQTPSNKVTEKGKYVELRCDPISGHTALYWYRQSLGQGPEFLIYFQGTGAADDSGLPNDRFFAVRPEGSVSTLKIQRTERGDSAVYLCASSLRRGWRDNGYEQYFGPGTRLTVT.